This TCR beta chain was recovered during a study of blood T cell repertoires in COVID-19. Study in general: Acute and convalescent COVID-19 samples came from the United States, Italy and Spain.

Profiling relied on immunoSEQ multiplex PCR, and the TCRdb table lists in-frame clones only, not all of them. The sample lists tens of thousands of clones, around nine tenths occurring once. This CDR3 comprises 17 residues. Germline loops: CDR1 SGHVS, CDR2 FQNEAQ. Losses at the gene ends were 4 bases for V and 6 bases for J; bases not matched to a gene: 12. The TCR originated in a human donor in a cohort sampled during active COVID-19. The source material was peripheral blood. V usage is TRBV7-8 and J usage is TRBJ2-1; 10 nucleotides align to TRBD2. CDR3: CASSWSVSGGAFNEQFF. CDR3 nucleotide sequence: TGTGCCAGCAGCTGGAGCGTGAGCGGGGGGGCGTTCAATGAGCAGTTCTTC.